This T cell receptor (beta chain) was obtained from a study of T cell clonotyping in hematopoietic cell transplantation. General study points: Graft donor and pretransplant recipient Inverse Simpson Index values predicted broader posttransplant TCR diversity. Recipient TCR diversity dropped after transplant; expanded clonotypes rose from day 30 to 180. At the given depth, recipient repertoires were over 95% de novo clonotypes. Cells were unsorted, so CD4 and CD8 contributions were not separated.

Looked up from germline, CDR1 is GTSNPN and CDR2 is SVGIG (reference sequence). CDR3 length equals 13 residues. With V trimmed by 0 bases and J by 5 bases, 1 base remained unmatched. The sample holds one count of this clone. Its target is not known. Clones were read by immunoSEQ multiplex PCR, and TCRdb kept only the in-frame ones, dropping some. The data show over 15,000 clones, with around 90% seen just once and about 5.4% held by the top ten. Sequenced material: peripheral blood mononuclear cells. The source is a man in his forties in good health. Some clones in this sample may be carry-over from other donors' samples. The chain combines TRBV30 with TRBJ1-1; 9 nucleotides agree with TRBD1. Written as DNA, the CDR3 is TGTGCCTGGAGTGTACAGGGGGCGACTGAAGCTTTCTTT. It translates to CAWSVQGATEAFF.